The rows below give T cell receptor beta chains drawn from one sample of a study of blood T cell repertoires in COVID-19. This table comes from immunoSEQ multiplex PCR, and its TCRdb copy is limited to in-frame clones, with some not included. The table lists approximately 200,000 clones, roughly 82% of them singletons. Sequenced material: PBMCs or T cells enriched from blood (not recorded which). The receptors originated from a middle-aged man who had recovered from COVID-19. CDR3s include the opening cysteine and the closing phenylalanine or tryptophan. Each record gives: J gene, clone size, V gene, D gene, CDR3 length, CDR3 DNA, CDR3 protein. The D gene is left open where the match is weak. A row's size may be missing; if present it is once, few, many or a size class.

j_call: TRBJ2-3; clone_size: -; v_call: TRBV5-6; d_call: -; cdr3_length: 14; cdr3_nt: TGTGCCAGCAGCCCCGTAGGGGGCACAGATACGCAGTATTTT; cdr3_aa: CASSPVGGTDTQYF
j_call: TRBJ2-7; clone_size: -; v_call: TRBV15; d_call: -; cdr3_length: 15; cdr3_nt: TGTGCCACCAGCCCCATTAGGGACAACTCCTACGAGCAGTACTTC; cdr3_aa: CATSPIRDNSYEQYF
j_call: TRBJ2-1; clone_size: -; v_call: TRBV28; d_call: TRBD1; cdr3_length: 11; cdr3_nt: TGTGCCAGCAGTTACAGGGGAGAGCAGTTCTTC; cdr3_aa: CASSYRGEQFF
j_call: TRBJ2-7; clone_size: few; v_call: TRBV2; d_call: TRBD1; cdr3_length: 14; cdr3_nt: TGTGCCAGCAGTGAATTGGGACAGGGCTACGAGCAGTACTTC; cdr3_aa: CASSELGQGYEQYF
j_call: TRBJ2-7; clone_size: -; v_call: TRBV6-2/TRBV6-3; d_call: TRBD2; cdr3_length: 16; cdr3_nt: TGTGCCAGCAGTTACTGGGCCGTAAGCGGGGCCTACGAGCAGTACTTC; cdr3_aa: CASSYWAVSGAYEQYF
j_call: TRBJ2-1; clone_size: few; v_call: TRBV4-3; d_call: TRBD2; cdr3_length: 16; cdr3_nt: TGCGCCAGCAGCCAAGATCGACCGGGAGGGTACAATGAGCAGTTCTTC; cdr3_aa: CASSQDRPGGYNEQFF
j_call: TRBJ2-7; clone_size: -; v_call: TRBV9; d_call: -; cdr3_length: 15; cdr3_nt: TGTGCCAGCAGCGTCGGCGAGGGAACCACCTACGAGCAGTACTTC; cdr3_aa: CASSVGEGTTYEQYF
j_call: TRBJ1-5; clone_size: -; v_call: TRBV30; d_call: -; cdr3_length: 13; cdr3_nt: TGTGCCTGGAGTCCGCAGGGGTCCCAGCCCCAGCATTTT; cdr3_aa: CAWSPQGSQPQHF
j_call: TRBJ1-5; clone_size: -; v_call: TRBV7-2; d_call: -; cdr3_length: 13; cdr3_nt: TGTGCCAGCAGCTTATGGCGGGATCAGCCCCAGCATTTT; cdr3_aa: CASSLWRDQPQHF
j_call: TRBJ2-3; clone_size: -; v_call: TRBV9; d_call: -; cdr3_length: 14; cdr3_nt: TGTGCCAGCAGCGTAGCAAGGGGATCAGATACGCAGTATTTT; cdr3_aa: CASSVARGSDTQYF
j_call: TRBJ2-7; clone_size: -; v_call: TRBV9; d_call: TRBD1; cdr3_length: 14; cdr3_nt: TGTGCCAGCAGCGTGACAGGGGGCCTCTACGAGCAGTACTTC; cdr3_aa: CASSVTGGLYEQYF
j_call: TRBJ1-3; clone_size: -; v_call: TRBV7-9; d_call: -; cdr3_length: 16; cdr3_nt: TGTGCCAGCAGCCCGAATGAAGACAGCTCTGGAAACACCATATATTTT; cdr3_aa: CASSPNEDSSGNTIYF
j_call: TRBJ1-4; clone_size: -; v_call: TRBV28; d_call: -; cdr3_length: 13; cdr3_nt: TGTGCCAGCAGTAGAGGGAAGAGGGAAAAACTGTTTTTT; cdr3_aa: CASSRGKREKLFF
j_call: TRBJ1-3; clone_size: -; v_call: TRBV29-1; d_call: -; cdr3_length: 11; cdr3_nt: TGCAGCGTTGAGGCCCGAAACACCATATATTTT; cdr3_aa: CSVEARNTIYF
j_call: TRBJ1-6; clone_size: -; v_call: TRBV27; d_call: -; cdr3_length: 12; cdr3_nt: TGTGCCAGCAGATCTCGAGGCTCACCCCTCCACTTT; cdr3_aa: CASRSRGSPLHF
j_call: TRBJ1-1; clone_size: -; v_call: TRBV18; d_call: -; cdr3_length: 15; cdr3_nt: TGTGCCAGCTCACCAAGCGGGGGGTTGAACACTGAAGCTTTCTTT; cdr3_aa: CASSPSGGLNTEAFF
j_call: TRBJ1-1; clone_size: -; v_call: TRBV11-3; d_call: TRBD1; cdr3_length: 15; cdr3_nt: TGTGCCAGCAGCGTCGGACAGGGAGAGAACACTGAAGCTTTCTTT; cdr3_aa: CASSVGQGENTEAFF